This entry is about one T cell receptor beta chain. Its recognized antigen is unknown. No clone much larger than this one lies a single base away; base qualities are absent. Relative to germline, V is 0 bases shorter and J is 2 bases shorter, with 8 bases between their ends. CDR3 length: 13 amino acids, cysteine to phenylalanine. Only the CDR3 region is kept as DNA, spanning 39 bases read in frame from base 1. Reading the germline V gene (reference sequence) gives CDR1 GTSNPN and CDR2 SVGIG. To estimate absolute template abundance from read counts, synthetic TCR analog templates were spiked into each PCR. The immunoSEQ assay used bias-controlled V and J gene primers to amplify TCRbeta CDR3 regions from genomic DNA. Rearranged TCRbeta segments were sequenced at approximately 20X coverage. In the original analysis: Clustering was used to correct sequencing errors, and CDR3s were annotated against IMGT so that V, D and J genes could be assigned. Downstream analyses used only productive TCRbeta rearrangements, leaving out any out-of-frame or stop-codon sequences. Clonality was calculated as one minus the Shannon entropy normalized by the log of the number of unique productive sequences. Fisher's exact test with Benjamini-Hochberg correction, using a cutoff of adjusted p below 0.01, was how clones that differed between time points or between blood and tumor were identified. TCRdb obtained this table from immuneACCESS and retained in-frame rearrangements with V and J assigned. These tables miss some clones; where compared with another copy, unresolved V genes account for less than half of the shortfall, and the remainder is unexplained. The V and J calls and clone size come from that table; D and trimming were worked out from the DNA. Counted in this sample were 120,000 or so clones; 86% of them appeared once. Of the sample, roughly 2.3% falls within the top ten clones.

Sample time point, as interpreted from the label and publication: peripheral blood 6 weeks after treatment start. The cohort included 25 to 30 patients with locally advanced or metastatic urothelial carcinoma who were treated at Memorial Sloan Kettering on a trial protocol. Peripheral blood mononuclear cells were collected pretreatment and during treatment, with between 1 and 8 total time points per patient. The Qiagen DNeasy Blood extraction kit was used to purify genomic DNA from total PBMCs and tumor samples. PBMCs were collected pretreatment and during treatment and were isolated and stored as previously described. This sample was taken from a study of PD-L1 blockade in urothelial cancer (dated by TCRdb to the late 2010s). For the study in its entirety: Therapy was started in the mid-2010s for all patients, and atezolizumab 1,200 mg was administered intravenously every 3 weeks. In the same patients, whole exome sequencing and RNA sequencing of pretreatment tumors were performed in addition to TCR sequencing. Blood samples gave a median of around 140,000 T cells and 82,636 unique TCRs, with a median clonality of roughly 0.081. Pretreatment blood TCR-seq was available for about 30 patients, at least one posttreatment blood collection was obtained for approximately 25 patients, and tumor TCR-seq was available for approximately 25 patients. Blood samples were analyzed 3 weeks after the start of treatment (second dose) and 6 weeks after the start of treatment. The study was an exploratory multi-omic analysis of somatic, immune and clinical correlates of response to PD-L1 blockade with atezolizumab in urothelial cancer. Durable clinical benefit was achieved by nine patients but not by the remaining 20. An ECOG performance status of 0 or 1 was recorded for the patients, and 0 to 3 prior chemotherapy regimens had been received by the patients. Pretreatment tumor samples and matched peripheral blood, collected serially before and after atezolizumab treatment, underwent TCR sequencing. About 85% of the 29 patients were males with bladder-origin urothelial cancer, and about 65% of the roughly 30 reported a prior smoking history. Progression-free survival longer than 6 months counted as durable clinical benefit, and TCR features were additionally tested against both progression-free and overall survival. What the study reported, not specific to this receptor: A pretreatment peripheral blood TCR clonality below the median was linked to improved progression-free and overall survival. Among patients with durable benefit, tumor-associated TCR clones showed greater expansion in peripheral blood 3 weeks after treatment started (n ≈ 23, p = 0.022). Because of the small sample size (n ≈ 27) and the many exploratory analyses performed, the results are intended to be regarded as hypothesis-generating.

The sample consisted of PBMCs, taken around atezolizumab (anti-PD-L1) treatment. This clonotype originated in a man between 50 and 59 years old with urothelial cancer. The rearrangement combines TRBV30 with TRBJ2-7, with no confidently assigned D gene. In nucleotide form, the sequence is TGTGCCTGGAGTGTCAAGGCGGCCTACGAGCAGTACTTC. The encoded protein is CAWSVKAAYEQYF. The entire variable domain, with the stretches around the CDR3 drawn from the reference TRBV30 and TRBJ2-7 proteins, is SQTIHQWPATLVQPVGSPLSLECTVEGTSNPNLYWYRQAAGRGLQLLFYSVGIGQISSEVPQNLSASRPQDRQFILSSKKLLLSDSGFYLCAWSVKAAYEQYFGPGTRLTVT.